This TCR beta chain stems from a study of blood T cell repertoires in COVID-19. Study summary: The United States, Italy and Spain provided the acute and convalescent COVID-19 samples. PBMCs, B-cell-depleted T cells, or T cells were the source of the cDNA or gDNA that made up the material.

This clone was detected only a few times. V lost 10 bases and J lost 5; bases outside the gene matches: 15. This CDR3 has 15 amino acids. CDR1 and CDR2 (germline): MNHEY, SVGEGT. Authors' data handling: Estimates of nucleated cell counts were drawn from the amplification of reference gene primers. Assay used: immunoSEQ multiplex PCR; TCRdb lists only in-frame clones, some missing. V, J and clone size are those of that table, while D and trimming were read from the DNA. The sample shows under 250,000 clones, 70% to 90% of them seen only once. J is TRBJ1-1 and V is TRBV6-2 or TRBV6-3, with TRBD1 matching 8 bases. The origin of this receptor is a woman aged 70-85 years with COVID-19, enrolled during active disease. Sequencing was carried out using peripheral blood. The CDR3 bases are TGTGCCACCAACCCCGAGGGCAGGGGGCCTACTGAAGCTTTCTTT. Its protein product is CATNPEGRGPTEAFF.